The entry below gives a single T cell receptor beta chain sequence along with its context. Seattle-derived patients entered the study during active infection and were followed longitudinally. The record originates from a study of blood T cell repertoires in COVID-19. About the research overall: Acute and convalescent COVID-19 samples came from the United States, Italy and Spain. The cDNA or gDNA used as material had been derived from T cells, B-cell-depleted T cells, or PBMCs.

In the authors' workflow: Amplification of reference gene primers was used by the study to estimate nucleated cell counts. Profiling relied on immunoSEQ multiplex PCR, and the TCRdb table lists in-frame clones only, not all of them. V, J and clone size were drawn from that table, and D and trimming were deduced from the DNA. The profile shows 200,000 to 250,000 clones, around 86% of them singletons. The CDR3 has 17 amino acids. Trimming shortened V by 4 bases and J by 0 bases, and 16 bases separated the two germline ends. In germline, CDR1 is SGHVS, CDR2 FQNEAQ. The J gene is TRBJ2-4, the V gene TRBV7-8; possible D gene TRBD2, 7 bases. This clonotype originated in a woman older than 75 with COVID-19, enrolled during active disease. Sequencing input: peripheral blood. The CDR3 sequence: CASSSTLGGPAKNIQYF. DNA of the CDR3: TGTGCCAGCAGCTCAACTCTCGGGGGGCCAGCCAAAAACATTCAGTACTTC.